These 9 T cell receptor beta chains were all obtained from the same sample, sequenced in a study of T cells in localized non-small cell lung cancer. The method was immunoSEQ multiplex PCR; TCRdb's version includes in-frame clones alone and lacks a portion of them. The sample carries 70,000 to 90,000 clones, around 81% recorded once. The sample was peripheral blood, taken before any cancer treatment. These receptors originate from a female donor over 55 with stage I lung adenocarcinoma.

The rearrangement joins TRBV29-1 to TRBJ1-2, with 8 nucleotides matching TRBD1. This CDR3 region has 13 residues. Germline lookup yields CDR1 SQVTM and CDR2 ANQGSEA. The V gene end was trimmed by 7 bases and the J gene end by 2 bases; junction bases not matched to a gene: 6. The CDR3 bases are TGCAGCGCTGGACAGGGAGAGAACTATGGCTACACCTTC. Translating gives CSAGQGENYGYTF. The entire variable domain, with the rest obtained from reference TRBV29-1 and TRBJ1-2, is as follows: SAVISQKPSRDICQRGTSLTIQCQVDSQVTMMFWYRQQPGQSLTLIATANQGSEATYESGFVIDKFPISRPNLTFSTLTVSNMSPEDSSIYLCSAGQGENYGYTFGSGTRLTVV.

The chain couples TRBV29-1 to TRBJ1-1; the match to TRBD1 covers 11 bases. Trimming at V came to 6 bases and at J to 1 base, leaving 7 bases not matched to a gene. Germline CDR1 and CDR2: SQVTM and ANQGSEA. This CDR3 is built from 15 residues. The CDR3 region is CSVSPGTGGNTEAFF. CDR3 bases: TGCAGCGTCAGTCCCGGGACAGGGGGGAACACTGAAGCTTTCTTT. The whole variable domain, remainder taken from reference TRBV29-1 and TRBJ1-1, is SAVISQKPSRDICQRGTSLTIQCQVDSQVTMMFWYRQQPGQSLTLIATANQGSEATYESGFVIDKFPISRPNLTFSTLTVSNMSPEDSSIYLCSVSPGTGGNTEAFFGQGTRLTVV.

The V gene is TRBV30, the J gene TRBJ1-1; tentatively, D is TRBD1 (5 bases). CDR1 is GTSNPN, CDR2 SVGIG, per germline (reference sequence). Trimming removed 8 bases from V and 1 base from J, with 14 bases in between. The length of the CDR3 is 13 residues. CDR3 coding DNA: TGTGCCCAGTGGGGGGGTGGGAACACTGAAGCTTTCTTT. This gives the protein CAQWGGGNTEAFF.

This chain links TRBV10-2 with TRBJ1-2; no reliable D call. The CDR3 sequence is 13 residues long. Germline CDR1 and CDR2: WSHSY and SAAADI. The V end lost 2 bases, the J end lost 7 bases, and 11 bases lay between the germline ends. This CDR3 is CASSENRGFGYTF. CDR3 DNA sequence: TGCGCCAGCAGTGAGAACCGAGGGTTTGGCTACACCTTC.

The chain is built from TRBV7-3 and TRBJ2-4; 8 bases align to TRBD2. This CDR3 spans 15 amino acids. Germline trimming cut 2 bases from V and 1 base from J; bases unmatched to any gene: 1. In germline, CDR1 is SGHTA, CDR2 FQGTGA. CDR3 protein: CASSLPSGAKNIQYF. CDR3 DNA sequence: TGTGCCAGCAGCTTACCTAGCGGGGCCAAAAACATTCAGTACTTC.

The rearrangement uses TRBV28 and TRBJ1-1, with D tentatively TRBD1 (6 bases). The V end lost 10 bases, the J end lost 5 bases, and 20 bases lay between the germline ends. Germline CDR1 reads MDHEN; CDR2 reads SYDVKM. CDR3 length: 14 residues. The CDR3 spells CATSPGAFLTEAFF. CDR3 sequence (DNA): TGTGCCACGTCTCCGGGGGCCTTCTTGACTGAAGCTTTCTTT.

The chain employs TRBV18 and TRBJ2-7, with 9 nucleotides matching TRBD1. The CDR3 extends over 14 amino acids. With 3 bases clipped from V and 4 bases from J, the junction kept 4 bases outside the gene matches. Germline V gives CDR1 KGHSH, CDR2 LQKENI. In DNA form, the CDR3 reads TGTGCCAGCTCACCTACAGGGGGCAGTTACGAGCAGTACTTC. Protein sequence: CASSPTGGSYEQYF. Looking up the rest from reference TRBV18 and TRBJ2-7 gives the full variable domain: NAGVMQNPRHLVRRRGQEARLRCSPMKGHSHVYWYRQLPEEGLKFMVYLQKENIIDESGMPKERFSAEFPKEGPSILRIQQVVRGDSAAYFCASSPTGGSYEQYFGPGTRLTVT.

This clone has only one observation. The chain has TRBV6-5 and TRBJ2-3, with TRBD1 matching 8 bases. Looked up from germline, CDR1 is MNHEY and CDR2 is SVGAGI. CDR3 length: 16 residues. The trim removed 0 bases at V and 1 base at J, leaving 3 bases unmatched. The CDR3 region has the DNA TGTGCCAGCAGTTACTCGACAGGGGCTGGCACAGATACGCAGTATTTT. As protein: CASSYSTGAGTDTQYF.

This chain uses TRBV5-1 with TRBJ1-5; possible D gene TRBD1, 6 bases. Trimming removed 0 bases from V and 9 bases from J, with 13 bases in between. The CDR3 has 14 residues. Germline CDR1 and CDR2: SGHRS and YFSETQ. CDR3 DNA: TGCGCCAGCAGCTTGGAAGGGGGATCCAGGCCCCAGCATTTT. This encodes CASSLEGGSRPQHF.